This passage covers 14 T cell receptor beta chains from one sample sequenced in a study of blood T cell repertoires in COVID-19. TCRdb keeps only in-frame clones here, not all; method: immunoSEQ multiplex PCR. Here the sample spans about 200,000 clones, 84% being singletons. Sequenced input: peripheral blood. Receptor source: a woman in her 70s with active or convalescent COVID-19.

The gene calls are TRBV5-1 and TRBJ2-1, with D uncertain. Germline V gene data show CDR1 as SGHRS and CDR2 as YFSETQ. Trimming took 5 bases from V and 7 from J, leaving 10 bases between them. The CDR3 is 12 amino acids. CDR3 sequence reads: CASSYTTNEQFF. The CDR3 region has the DNA TGCGCCAGCAGTTACACGACTAATGAGCAGTTCTTC.

J is TRBJ1-2 and V is TRBV19, with D tentatively TRBD1 (5 bases). Germline V lookup: CDR1 LNHDA, CDR2 SQIVND (reference sequence). The V gene lost 6 bases and the J gene lost 4 bases, with 9 bases spanning the gap. CDR3 length: 12 residues. This chain's CDR3 is CASSGGVYGYTF. The CDR3 coding sequence is TGTGCCAGTAGCGGGGGGGTCTATGGCTACACCTTC.

This clone was observed a single time. This chain joins TRBV2 and TRBJ1-1; TRBD1 is a possible D gene (6 bases). Germline values: CDR1 SNHLY, CDR2 FYNNEI. The CDR3 runs 16 residues. Trimming shortened V by 5 bases and J by 7 bases, and 23 bases separated the two germline ends. Written as DNA, the CDR3 is TGTGCCAGCAGTCTGACGGGTAGAACAGGGCAAAATGAAGCTTTCTTT. The encoded protein is CASSLTGRTGQNEAFF.

The chain links TRBV7-2 to TRBJ1-5; 8 nucleotides line up with TRBD1. This CDR3 comprises 15 residues. After removal of 3 bases from V and 5 bases from J, the junction contained 6 bases not matched to a gene. Germline values: CDR1 SGHTA, CDR2 FQGNSA. CDR3 residues: CASSFIRDRHQPQHF. In DNA form, the CDR3 reads TGTGCCAGCAGCTTCATCCGGGACAGGCATCAGCCCCAGCATTTT.

The chain couples TRBV20-1 to TRBJ1-5; 8 nucleotides align to TRBD1. The J segment lost 4 bases and the V segment lost 3 bases, leaving 8 bases of the junction unmatched. CDR1 and CDR2 from the germline V gene are DFQATT and SNEGSKA (reference sequence). The CDR3 is 15 residues long. The CDR3 is CSASGQGLLNQPQHF. In DNA form, the CDR3 reads TGCAGTGCTAGTGGACAGGGTTTGTTGAATCAGCCCCAGCATTTT.

The chain carries TRBV19 and TRBJ1-2, with D uncertain. With 5 bases removed from V and 3 bases from J, the gap between germline ends came to 13 bases. CDR3 length: 14 amino acids. CDR1 is LNHDA and CDR2 is SQIVND in the germline V gene (reference sequence). CDR3 sequence reads: CASSPRRGYYGYTF. Written as DNA, the CDR3 is TGTGCCAGTAGTCCCCGGAGAGGCTACTATGGCTACACCTTC.

The chain employs TRBV6-2 or TRBV6-3 and TRBJ1-2; 8 positions match TRBD1. This CDR3 is built from 13 residues. J gave up 5 bases and V 5 bases, and 4 bases lay outside the gene matches. Germline V gene sequence: CDR1 MNHEY, CDR2 SVGEGT. The CDR3 coding sequence is TGTGCCAGCAGTCGGGACAGGACTTATGGCTACACCTTC. Amino acids: CASSRDRTYGYTF.

This clone was seen just once. J is TRBJ2-7 and V is TRBV7-2; 9 nucleotides agree with TRBD2. J was trimmed by 1 base and V by 5 bases; bases with no gene match: 3. The CDR3 covers 14 residues. Germline V gene sequence: CDR1 SGHTA, CDR2 FQGNSA. In nucleotides, the CDR3 is TGTGCCAGCAGCGTTAGCGGGGGATCCTACGAGCAGTACTTC. It is translated as CASSVSGGSYEQYF.

The chain has TRBV29-1 and TRBJ2-5, with D perhaps matching TRBD2 (6 bases). The ends were cut back, 4 bases at V and 2 bases at J, with 14 bases in the middle. Germline V lookup: CDR1 SQVTM, CDR2 ANQGSEA. The CDR3 contains 14 residues. CDR3 amino acids: CSVGLAEVQETQYF. CDR3 bases: TGCAGCGTTGGCTTAGCGGAGGTACAAGAGACCCAGTACTTC.

The chain's CDR3 is CASSPRNMNTEAFF. CDR3 in DNA: TGTGCCAGCTCACCACGTAATATGAACACTGAAGCTTTCTTT. The V gene is TRBV18, the J gene TRBJ1-1; D gene ambiguous. Germline CDR1 KGHSH, CDR2 LQKENI. Trimming took 1 base from V and 0 from J, leaving 6 bases between them. The CDR3 contains 14 residues.

The rearrangement joins TRBV29-1 to TRBJ1-2; D not certain. The ends were cut back, 6 bases at V and 8 bases at J, with 7 bases in the middle. Germline loops: CDR1 SQVTM, CDR2 ANQGSEA. The CDR3 extends over 9 amino acids. The CDR3 DNA reads TGCAGCGTGAAGGAGGGCTACACCTTC. It translates to CSVKEGYTF.

The chain couples TRBV4-2 to TRBJ2-3; TRBD2 aligns across 14 bases. V shed 4 bases, J shed 7 bases, and the junction held 13 bases outside the gene matches. CDR3 size: 18 residues. Germline V gene sequence: CDR1 LGHNA, CDR2 YNFKEQ. CDR3 loop: CASSPGLAGDMSQNTQYF. CDR3 nucleotides: TGTGCCAGCAGCCCGGGACTAGCGGGAGATATGTCCCAAAATACGCAGTATTTT.

Here the CDR3 reads CASSIRTGGNNEKLFF. The CDR3 nucleotides read TGTGCCAGTAGTATCCGGACAGGGGGAAATAATGAAAAACTGTTTTTT. V is TRBV19 and J is TRBJ1-4, with 10 positions matching TRBD1. Germline V gene sequence: CDR1 LNHDA, CDR2 SQIVND (reference sequence). The V segment lost 3 bases and the J segment 4 bases; nucleotides outside the gene matches: 5. The CDR3 has 16 residues.

V gene TRBV11-2 combines with J gene TRBJ2-3; weak D call: TRBD1 (5 bases). The CDR3 is 15 amino acids. The V end was cut by 2 bases, the J end by 5 bases, with 14 bases between. Germline V gives CDR1 SGHAT, CDR2 FQNNGV. In nucleotides, the CDR3 is TGTGCCAGCAGCTTATACTCTCCAGGGCTAGATACGCAGTATTTT. The encoded protein is CASSLYSPGLDTQYF.